A single sample is the source of the 19 T cell receptor beta chains below, sequenced in a study of T-cell reconstitution after alpha-beta-depleted transplantation in children. A TCRbeta library incorporating unique molecular identifiers was prepared. MiXCR, applied by TCRdb to the PCR reads, yields one record per CDR3 protein. The repertoire holds fewer than 350,000 distinct CDR3 sequences, with 6% to 10% as singletons. General study points: Fresh T-cell production supplied most of the T-cell counts and diversity seen one year after transplant.

Antigens of these TCRs are unknown. The source material was peripheral blood, sampled 360 days after TCRalphabeta/CD19-depleted stem cell transplant. The receptors stem from a female patient aged 2 to 10 who had a stem cell transplant for Fanconi anemia, so the T cells may come from the graft donor.

This clonotype has a count of ten or more. The gene calls are TRBV7-9 and TRBJ1-5, with 7 bases matching TRBD1. Germline V lookup: CDR1 SEHNR, CDR2 FQNEAQ (reference sequence). The CDR3 runs to 15 residues. Trimming took 3 bases from V and 0 from J; bases not matched to a gene: 2. This CDR3 reads CASSLGDSSNQPQHF. The CDR3 region has the DNA TGTGCCAGCAGCTTGGGGGACAGTAGCAATCAGCCCCAGCATTTT.

This clonotype was recorded at least ten times. This may stem from a read error, because a much larger clone lies one nucleotide away. The chain uses TRBV5-1 and TRBJ2-2; maybe TRBD1 (6 bases). The CDR3 runs 14 residues. Per germline, CDR1 SGHRS and CDR2 YFSETQ. Trimming removed 6 bases at V and 1 base at J, with 10 bases between. CDR3 sequence reads: CASTETGNTGELFF. The CDR3 coding sequence is TGCGCCAGCACCGAGACAGGGAACACCGGGGAGCTGTTTTTT.

This clonotype was recorded many times. This chain's CDR3 is CSASSANQPQHF. For the CDR3, the DNA is TGCAGTGCTAGTTCGGCTAATCAGCCCCAGCATTTT. V and J are TRBV20-1 and TRBJ1-5; D ambiguous. Germline-derived CDR1 and CDR2 are DFQATT and SNEGSKA (reference sequence). The V end was cut by 3 bases, the J end by 4 bases, with 7 bases between. The CDR3 is 12 amino acids.

V and J are TRBV6-5 and TRBJ1-1; possibly TRBD1 for D (6 bases). This CDR3 region has 15 residues. The V gene's germline CDR1 is MNHEY and CDR2 SVGAGI. V lost 2 bases to trimming and J lost 6 bases, with 16 bases between them. CDR3 region: CASSYPGGLLAEAFF. CDR3 coding DNA: TGTGCCAGCAGTTACCCCGGGGGGCTTTTAGCTGAAGCTTTCTTT.

This clonotype was detected ten times or more. This chain joins TRBV5-5 and TRBJ1-2, with D unclear. The germline V gene encodes CDR1 SGHKS and CDR2 YYEKEE (reference sequence). CDR3 length: 14 residues. Trimming pared 7 bases from V and 7 bases from J, leaving 20 bases between. The CDR3 sequence: CASGEGSSLRGYTF. Written as DNA, the CDR3 is TGTGCCAGCGGCGAGGGAAGTTCTTTGCGTGGCTACACCTTC.

This clonotype occurred a few times. The V call is TRBV5-5, the J call TRBJ1-4; maybe TRBD1 (5 bases). This CDR3 spans 13 amino acids. The germline V gene has CDR1 SGHKS and CDR2 YYEKEE (reference sequence). The V end was cut by 0 bases, the J end by 8 bases, with 8 bases between. The CDR3 nucleotides read TGTGCCAGCAGCTTGGGGAACAGGGAAAAACTGTTTTTT. This encodes CASSLGNREKLFF. The whole variable domain, filled in from reference TRBV5-5 and TRBJ1-4, reads DAGVTQSPTHLIKTRGQQVTLRCSPISGHKSVSWYQQVLGQGPQFIFQYYEKEERGRGNFPDRFSARQFPNYSSELNVNALLLGDSALYLCASSLGNREKLFFGSGTQLSVL.

This rearrangement joins TRBV5-1 to TRBJ1-1; D uncertain. V lost 0 bases and J 4 bases, leaving 13 bases between the germline ends. Germline CDR1 reads SGHRS; CDR2 reads YFSETQ. This CDR3 is 15 amino acids long. Here the CDR3 reads CASSLEVPLGTEAFF. In nucleotides, the CDR3 is TGCGCCAGCAGCTTGGAGGTGCCCCTGGGCACTGAAGCTTTCTTT.

A note on this clonotype: This may arise from a read error, as a much more abundant clone is one base away. This chain uses TRBV20-1 with TRBJ2-1; 12 nucleotides agree with TRBD2. Looked up from germline, CDR1 is DFQATT and CDR2 is SNEGSKA (reference sequence). This CDR3 contains 17 residues. CDR3: CSASSSGGAHSFNEQFF. CDR3 sequence (DNA): TGCAGTGCTAGTTCTAGCGGGGGGGCCCACTCCTTCAATGAGCAGTTCTTC.

This chain connects TRBV7-9 to TRBJ1-6; 7 bases agree with TRBD1. Germline assignment: CDR1 SEHNR and CDR2 FQNEAQ (reference sequence). The CDR3 has 16 amino acids. Trimming cost V 5 bases and J 6 bases; bases outside gene matches: 10. The CDR3 spells CASSAPPGTANSPLHF. DNA for the CDR3: TGTGCCAGCAGCGCGCCGCCCGGGACAGCTAATTCACCCCTCCACTTT.

This clonotype has ten or more counts. The V and J genes are TRBV5-1 and TRBJ2-2; tentative D call: TRBD2 (6 bases). The ends were cut back, 0 bases at V and 5 bases at J, with 14 bases in the middle. The CDR3 is 16 residues long. The V gene's germline CDR1 is SGHRS and CDR2 YFSETQ. The CDR3 nucleotides are TGCGCCAGCAGCTTGGGAGCCGGGAGCCCTACCGGGGAGCTGTTTTTT. It is translated as CASSLGAGSPTGELFF. Combining the CDR3 with reference TRBV5-1 and TRBJ2-2 gives the whole variable domain KAGVTQTPRYLIKTRGQQVTLSCSPISGHRSVSWYQQTPGQGLQFLFEYFSETQRNKGNFPGRFSGRQFSNSRSEMNVSTLELGDSALYLCASSLGAGSPTGELFFGEGSRLTVL.

This clonotype occurred many times. The J gene is TRBJ2-5, the V gene TRBV14; D not certain. V gave up 5 bases and J gave up 10 bases, with 11 bases separating them. Germline V gives CDR1 SGHDN, CDR2 FVKESK. This CDR3 comprises 11 residues. The CDR3: CASSSGQVQYF. CDR3 in DNA: TGTGCCAGCAGCTCTGGGCAGGTCCAGTACTTC.

There are a few counts of this clonotype. The chain carries TRBV5-5 and TRBJ2-7; 7 bases match TRBD2. The CDR3 is 13 residues long. Germline CDR1 and CDR2: SGHKS and YYEKEE (reference sequence). With 4 bases clipped from V and 6 bases from J, the junction kept 7 bases outside the gene matches. Here the CDR3 reads CASSLRWGGEQYV. CDR3 nucleotide sequence: TGTGCCAGCAGCCTCCGGTGGGGGGGCGAGCAGTACGTC.

This clonotype was detected ten times or more. The chain joins TRBV28 to TRBJ2-7, with D maybe TRBD2 (5 bases). CDR3 length equals 11 residues. With 6 bases removed from V and 7 bases from J, the gap between germline ends came to 10 bases. CDR1 is MDHEN and CDR2 is SYDVKM in the germline V gene. The CDR3: CASSPRLEQYF. In DNA form, the CDR3 reads TGTGCCAGCAGCCCGAGACTAGAGCAGTACTTC.

Ten or more counts support this clonotype. V usage is TRBV4-3 and J usage is TRBJ2-3; D ambiguous. The V gene lost 4 bases and the J gene lost 8 bases, with 13 bases spanning the gap. The length of the CDR3 is 13 residues. Germline V CDR1 and CDR2: LGHNA, YSLEER. In DNA, the CDR3 is TGCGCCAGCAGCCCAAGTATAGGGTTTACGCAGTATTTT. Its protein product is CASSPSIGFTQYF.

V is TRBV30 and J is TRBJ1-2; D gene ambiguous. The CDR3 is made up of 14 amino acids. CDR1 is GTSNPN, CDR2 SVGIG, per germline (reference sequence). V was shortened by 5 bases and J by 0 bases, with 13 bases between the two germline ends. The chain's CDR3 is CAWDKQYSNYGYTF. Written as DNA, the CDR3 is TGTGCCTGGGACAAACAATATTCTAACTATGGCTACACCTTC.

A few counts support this clonotype. The chain employs TRBV7-7 and TRBJ2-2, with D uncertain. Germline CDR1 and CDR2: SSHAT and FNYEAQ (reference sequence). The CDR3 extends over 14 amino acids. V lost 5 bases to trimming and J lost 1 base, with 8 bases between them. The CDR3 loop reads CASSRDKNTGELFF. The CDR3, as DNA: TGTGCCAGCAGCCGCGACAAGAACACCGGGGAGCTGTTTTTT.

This clonotype was observed a few times. The CDR3 nucleotides are TGTGCCAGCAGTCAACTATACACCGGGGAGCTGTTTTTT. Protein sequence: CASSQLYTGELFF. The gene calls are TRBV7-3 and TRBJ2-2, with D hard to call. CDR1 and CDR2 (germline): SGHTA, FQGTGA. Trimming removed 6 bases from V and 3 bases from J, with 8 bases in between. The CDR3 runs 13 residues.

This clonotype was detected only a few times. CDR3 in amino acids: CASSPRRTAGANVLTF. As DNA, the CDR3 is TGTGCCAGCTCACCACGCAGGACCGCTGGGGCCAACGTCCTGACTTTC. J is TRBJ2-6 and V is TRBV18; unclear D gene. The CDR3 has 16 amino acids. Germline V gene sequence: CDR1 KGHSH, CDR2 LQKENI. V was shortened by 1 base and J by 2 bases, with 9 bases between the two germline ends.

The CDR3 coding sequence is TGTGCCAGCAGCGTAGAACCTAAACTAGCGGGGCGCACAGATACGCAGTATTTT. It specifies CASSVEPKLAGRTDTQYF. The chain carries TRBV9 and TRBJ2-3, with 10 bases fitting TRBD2. V gave up 0 bases and J gave up 1 base; unmatched junction bases: 8. Per the germline V gene, CDR1 is SGDLS and CDR2 is YYNGEE. The CDR3 loop spans 18 amino acids.